Sequencing of this TCR beta chain was carried out in a study of CD8 T cells in ankylosing spondylitis. TCRdb analysed the 5' RACE reads with MiXCR anew, one entry per CDR3 protein. The table shows over 450,000 distinct CDR3 sequences, with about an eighth occurring only once. Study-level results: Apparently characteristic of ankylosing spondylitis blood was a TCR beta motif (fewer than 10 highly homologous variants). Certain motif variants had earlier appeared in reactive arthritis synovial fluid and blood.

V shed 0 bases and J shed 1 base, with 7 bases lying between them. Germline V CDR1 and CDR2: LGHDT, YNNKEL (reference sequence). This CDR3 region has 14 residues. This clonotype has a count of ten or more. As yet, its antigen is unknown. This sequence was found in a male donor with ankylosing spondylitis. The chain has TRBV3-1 and TRBJ2-7; tentative D call: TRBD2 (6 bases). Input material: blood, either unsorted or a sorted T cell fraction (not recorded which). CDR3 bases: TGTGCCAGCAGCCAAGAAGGGACTTCCTACGAGCAGTACTTC. Its translation is CASSQEGTSYEQYF.